The subject of this entry is one TCR beta chain. Its antigen remains unknown. At one of its ends the junction is not consistent with the germline gene, which may arise from a read error. TCRdb itself ran the 5' RACE reads through MiXCR, one entry per CDR3 protein. The sample holds around 49,000 distinct CDR3 sequences; about 9% are singletons and the top ten take 1.5% to 2%. Time point denoted: longitudinal time-point 1 (baseline). Germline V lookup: CDR1 ENHRY, CDR2 SYGVKD. The CDR3 is 12 residues long. These data belong to a study of neurological immune-mediated disorders. The study's findings and limits: TCR clonal expansion peaked in HTLV-1-associated myelopathy patients and was lowest in multiple sclerosis patients.

The V gene is TRBV10-3, the J gene TRBJ2-3, with D perhaps matching TRBD2 (6 bases). The material sequenced was PBMCs. The receptor was derived from a woman aged 40 to 49 in good health. The CDR3 coding sequence is TGTGCCATCAGTGATGGGGGAGGTAAGCAGTATTTC. Translated: CAISDGGGKQYF.